The 30 T cell receptor beta chains presented below share a single source sample, sequenced in a study of cytomegalovirus exposure and HLA in healthy donors (dated by TCRdb to the late 2010s). The library came from the immunoSEQ multiplex PCR assay. For the multiplex PCR, a mixture combining 60 forward primers for TCR Vbeta segments and 13 reverse primers for TCR Jbeta segments was used. Here the immuneACCESS table is served through TCRdb, limited to in-frame sequences with V and J called. Missing clones are a known gap in these copies; in checked studies unresolved V genes cover under half, and the rest lacks a known reason. The table for this sample lists approximately 150,000 clones; roughly 86% of them were counted only once. The ten largest make up around 4.8% of the sample. Material for sequencing was PBMCs. Receptors were obtained from a girl aged 10 to 17 in good health and CMV-seropositive.

This chain uses TRBV19 with TRBJ1-2; 10 positions match TRBD1. The V gene end was trimmed by 5 bases and the J gene end by 7 bases; junction bases not matched to a gene: 4. The CDR3 totals 13 residues. The germline V gene encodes CDR1 LNHDA and CDR2 SQIVND (reference sequence). CDR3 nucleotide sequence: TGTGCCAGTAGTCGGGACAGGGGTATTGGCTACACCTTC. It is translated as CASSRDRGIGYTF.

CDR3 DNA sequence: TGTGCCAGTAGCGTCGGGACAGGGTGGGTGAACACTGAAGCTTTCTTT. Translated: CASSVGTGWVNTEAFF. The rearrangement joins TRBV19 to TRBJ1-1, with 9 bases identical to TRBD1. The CDR3 sequence is 16 residues long. Trimming cost V 6 bases and J 0 bases; bases outside gene matches: 8. The V gene's germline CDR1 is LNHDA and CDR2 SQIVND (reference sequence).

A single count supports this clone. The V gene is TRBV18, the J gene TRBJ2-2; a possible D gene is TRBD1 (6 bases). V was pared by 3 bases and J by 1 base, with 9 bases between. Germline-derived CDR1 and CDR2 are KGHSH and LQKENI. The CDR3 runs to 15 residues. The CDR3 DNA follows: TGTGCCAGCTCACCGATCAGGGGGAACACCGGGGAGCTGTTTTTT. Translation: CASSPIRGNTGELFF. The entire variable domain, with the rest obtained from reference TRBV18 and TRBJ2-2, is as follows: NAGVMQNPRHLVRRRGQEARLRCSPMKGHSHVYWYRQLPEEGLKFMVYLQKENIIDESGMPKERFSAEFPKEGPSILRIQQVVRGDSAAYFCASSPIRGNTGELFFGEGSRLTVL.

The rearrangement uses TRBV7-9 and TRBJ1-2; 7 nucleotides line up with TRBD1. Losses at the gene ends were 9 bases for V and 2 bases for J; bases not matched to a gene: 9. CDR1 SEHNR and CDR2 FQNEAQ come from the germline V gene (reference sequence). CDR3 size: 14 residues. The CDR3 region is CASMRMGQNYGYTF. For the CDR3, the DNA is TGTGCCAGTATGCGAATGGGACAGAACTATGGCTACACCTTC.

J is TRBJ2-2 and V is TRBV2, with D maybe TRBD1 (5 bases). The CDR3 is made up of 14 amino acids. V dropped 4 bases and J dropped 4 bases, with 10 bases sitting between them. The germline V gene encodes CDR1 SNHLY and CDR2 FYNNEI. The CDR3 DNA reads as TGTGCCAGCAGTGGTGGCAGGGCCACCGGGGAGCTGTTTTTT. Translation: CASSGGRATGELFF.

This clone was recorded a few times. The gene calls are TRBV7-9 and TRBJ1-1, with no clear D. This CDR3 is 12 amino acids long. The V and J ends lost 3 bases and 5 bases respectively, with 7 bases between them. The V gene's germline CDR1 is SEHNR and CDR2 FQNEAQ (reference sequence). CDR3 nucleotide sequence: TGTGCCAGCAGCTTCGAGGGAACTGAAGCTTTCTTT. Its translation is CASSFEGTEAFF. Combining the CDR3 with reference TRBV7-9 and TRBJ1-1 gives the whole variable domain DTGVSQNPRHKITKRGQNVTFRCDPISEHNRLYWYRQTLGQGPEFLTYFQNEAQLEKSRLLSDRFSAERPKGSFSTLEIQRTEQGDSAMYLCASSFEGTEAFFGQGTRLTVV.

V and J are TRBV7-3 and TRBJ1-5; D might be TRBD1 (6 bases). Between the trimmed V and J ends, which lost 3 bases and 0 bases, there was a span of 12 bases. Germline assignment: CDR1 SGHTA and CDR2 FQGTGA. This CDR3 spans 16 amino acids. Written as DNA, the CDR3 is TGTGCCAGCAGCTTCTCCAGGGGATATAGCAATCAGCCCCAGCATTTT. Protein sequence: CASSFSRGYSNQPQHF.

The chain joins TRBV7-3 to TRBJ1-5, with 8 nucleotides matching TRBD1. Germline loops: CDR1 SGHTA, CDR2 FQGTGA. Losses at the gene ends were 2 bases for V and 4 bases for J; bases not matched to a gene: 1. The CDR3 extends over 14 amino acids. The CDR3 DNA reads as TGTGCCAGCAGCTTAGACAGGGGTAATCAGCCCCAGCATTTT. It encodes CASSLDRGNQPQHF.

The V gene is TRBV9, the J gene TRBJ2-3, with D tentatively TRBD1 (5 bases). The CDR3 loop spans 14 amino acids. Germline CDR1 SGDLS, CDR2 YYNGEE. Trimming took 4 bases from V and 10 from J, leaving 19 bases between them. CDR3 region: CASSNRQGPNAQYF. In DNA form, the CDR3 reads TGTGCCAGCAGCAACCGCCAGGGCCCGAATGCGCAGTATTTT.

The chain uses TRBV15 and TRBJ2-1; weak D call: TRBD2 (6 bases). The CDR3 covers 15 residues. V lost 2 bases and J 7 bases, leaving 15 bases between the germline ends. Germline values: CDR1 LNHNV, CDR2 YYDKDF (reference sequence). The CDR3 sequence: CATSRSEGGSNEQFF. The CDR3 DNA reads TGTGCCACCAGCAGATCTGAGGGAGGCTCGAATGAGCAGTTCTTC.

This clone was observed a few times. V and J are TRBV7-3 and TRBJ1-2, with TRBD1 matching over 7 bases. J was trimmed by 6 bases and V by 2 bases; bases with no gene match: 3. The CDR3 sequence is 13 residues long. The germline gives CDR1 SGHTA, CDR2 FQGTGA. The CDR3: CASSLSGGNGYTF. CDR3 sequence (DNA): TGTGCCAGCAGCTTATCAGGGGGAAATGGCTACACCTTC.

The genes are TRBV2 and TRBJ1-1; 7 positions agree with TRBD1. This CDR3 region has 16 residues. V was clipped by 10 bases and J by 5 bases; unmatched bases: 19. Germline V CDR1 and CDR2: SNHLY, FYNNEI. CDR3 bases: TGTGCCATCAGGGCCGTGCACAGGGGATGGTGGACTGAAGCTTTCTTT. It specifies CAIRAVHRGWWTEAFF.

The chain carries TRBV9 and TRBJ2-6; no definite D call. CDR3 length: 13 residues. Trimming stripped 5 bases from V and 0 bases from J, with 3 bases between. CDR1 and CDR2 from the germline V gene are SGDLS and YYNGEE. CDR3 nucleotides: TGTGCCAGCAGGGCCTCTGGGGCCAACGTCCTGACTTTC. This encodes CASRASGANVLTF.

The chain employs TRBV7-6 and TRBJ2-7; tentative D call: TRBD1 (5 bases). Per the germline V gene, CDR1 is SGHVS and CDR2 is FNYEAQ. The V and J ends lost 5 bases and 6 bases respectively, with 17 bases between them. This CDR3 is built from 14 residues. CDR3 sequence: CASSLGAGLGEQYF. The CDR3 DNA is TGTGCCAGCAGCCTAGGGGCAGGCCTGGGCGAGCAGTACTTC.

The J gene is TRBJ2-5, the V gene TRBV7-9, with D uncertain. The CDR3 sequence is 12 residues long. With 2 bases removed from V and 3 bases from J, the gap between germline ends came to 4 bases. Germline assignment: CDR1 SEHNR and CDR2 FQNEAQ (reference sequence). In nucleotides, the CDR3 is TGTGCCAGCAGCTTACCGGAAGAGACCCAGTACTTC. Residues: CASSLPEETQYF.

The chain employs TRBV6-4 and TRBJ1-5; a possible D gene is TRBD1 (5 bases). Trimming cost V 6 bases and J 0 bases, with 6 bases left between them. The CDR3 covers 13 residues. Germline CDR1 reads MRHNA; CDR2 reads SNTAGT. The CDR3 DNA follows: TGTGCCAGCAGCCAGGGTAGCAATCAGCCCCAGCATTTT. This codes for CASSQGSNQPQHF.

The V call is TRBV27, the J call TRBJ1-3, with 8 bases matching TRBD1. CDR3 length: 16 residues. The germline V gene encodes CDR1 MNHEY and CDR2 SMNVEV (reference sequence). The V and J ends lost 10 bases and 0 bases, in that order; junction bases with no gene match: 11. The CDR3 here is CANPLGDRTSGNTIYF. CDR3 sequence (DNA): TGTGCCAACCCCCTCGGGGACAGGACCTCTGGAAACACCATATATTTT.

The chain recombines TRBV6-1 with TRBJ1-1; the D is unclear. V gave up 8 bases and J gave up 5 bases, with 12 bases separating them. CDR3 length: 12 residues. Germline CDR1 is MNHNS and CDR2 is SASEGT. The DNA of the CDR3 is TGTGCCAGCTCGGAGGGTTGGACTGAAGCTTTCTTT. Translated, it gives CASSEGWTEAFF.

This clone was seen just once. This chain uses TRBV7-9 with TRBJ1-4; 8 bases map to TRBD1. Germline trimming cut 5 bases from V and 7 bases from J; bases unmatched to any gene: 12. Germline V lookup: CDR1 SEHNR, CDR2 FQNEAQ (reference sequence). CDR3 length: 16 amino acids. CDR3 in amino acids: CASSSTGGQPIEKLFF. The DNA of the CDR3 is TGTGCCAGCAGCAGTACAGGGGGACAGCCCATTGAAAAACTGTTTTTT.

The gene calls are TRBV18 and TRBJ2-7, with TRBD1 matching over 10 bases. Germline lookup yields CDR1 KGHSH and CDR2 LQKENI. CDR3 length equals 18 residues. With V trimmed by 1 base and J by 3 bases, 12 bases remained unmatched. The CDR3 nucleotides are TGTGCCAGCTCACCACGGGTCGGGACAGGGGCAAAGTACTACGAGCAGTACTTC. This codes for CASSPRVGTGAKYYEQYF.

The V call is TRBV5-5, the J call TRBJ1-1; 8 nucleotides match TRBD1. From germline, CDR1 is SGHKS and CDR2 YYEKEE (reference sequence). There are 16 residues in the CDR3. V lost 1 base and J lost 5; bases outside the gene matches: 10. In DNA, the CDR3 is TGTGCCAGCAGCTTGCGATATTCAGGGGGCGGAACTGAAGCTTTCTTT. Encoded protein: CASSLRYSGGGTEAFF.

DNA of the CDR3: TGTGCCAGCAGCTTGCGGGGGGGCTATAGCACAGATACGCAGTATTTT. It codes for CASSLRGGYSTDTQYF. The V and J genes are TRBV5-6 and TRBJ2-3; 8 bases agree with TRBD2. With 1 base clipped from V and 0 bases from J, the junction kept 4 bases outside the gene matches. The CDR3 runs to 16 residues. Germline CDR1 and CDR2: SGHDT and YYEEEE.

The chain is built from TRBV25-1 and TRBJ2-2, with 10 bases lining up with TRBD2. This CDR3 has 14 amino acids. Losses at the gene ends were 7 bases for V and 6 bases for J; bases not matched to a gene: 5. Germline CDR1 and CDR2: MGHDK and SYGVNS. The CDR3 nucleotides are TGTGCCAGCACTGGACTAGCGGACTCCGGGGAGCTGTTTTTT. As protein: CASTGLADSGELFF.

This chain joins TRBV19 and TRBJ1-2, with D hard to call. This CDR3 comprises 13 residues. Trimming left V 3 bases short and J 5 bases short, with 10 bases between. Germline V gene data show CDR1 as LNHDA and CDR2 as SQIVND (reference sequence). CDR3 amino acids: CASSISTVYGYTF. CDR3 coding DNA: TGTGCCAGTAGTATTTCTACGGTTTATGGCTACACCTTC.

This chain uses TRBV6-6 with TRBJ1-3; the D gene is possibly TRBD1 (5 bases). Germline-derived CDR1 and CDR2 are MNHNY and SVGAGI (reference sequence). CDR3 length: 14 residues. With 8 bases removed from V and 2 bases from J, the gap between germline ends came to 13 bases. The CDR3 loop reads CASHTATAGNTIYF. CDR3 nucleotides: TGTGCCAGCCATACGGCGACAGCTGGAAACACCATATATTTT.

This clone was seen more than once but under ten times. The V gene is TRBV4-1, the J gene TRBJ2-7; D unresolved. The CDR3 is made up of 13 amino acids. V was trimmed by 6 bases and J by 3 bases, leaving 12 bases between them. Germline V CDR1 and CDR2: MGHRA, YSYEKL. CDR3 region: CASSPSLNYEQYF. CDR3 in DNA: TGCGCCAGCAGTCCTTCGCTAAACTACGAGCAGTACTTC.

This chain uses TRBV11-2 with TRBJ2-1, with 7 bases lining up with TRBD2. CDR3 size: 13 residues. Unmatched junction bases numbered 1, after V lost 1 base and J lost 7 bases. Germline CDR1 SGHAT, CDR2 FQNNGV. The CDR3 DNA follows: TGTGCCAGCAGCTTAGGGGGGGGGAATGAGCAGTTCTTC. Its translation: CASSLGGGNEQFF.

The J gene is TRBJ2-2, the V gene TRBV27; TRBD1 is a possible D gene (6 bases). V shed 6 bases and J shed 2 bases, with 13 bases lying between them. Germline V gene lookup returns CDR1 MNHEY and CDR2 SMNVEV (reference sequence). The CDR3 runs 15 residues. This CDR3 reads CASSPGTLNTGELFF. The CDR3 nucleotides read TGTGCCAGCAGCCCCGGGACACTTAACACCGGGGAGCTGTTTTTT.

This chain joins TRBV10-1 and TRBJ2-1; TRBD2 aligns across 8 bases. The CDR3 spans 15 residues. Trimming took 4 bases from V and 8 from J; bases not matched to a gene: 10. Germline assignment: CDR1 WNHNN and CDR2 SYGVQD (reference sequence). In DNA, the CDR3 is TGCGCCAGCAGTGTCTCCGCGGGGGGCATCGATGAGCAGTTCTTC. This encodes CASSVSAGGIDEQFF.

The rearrangement joins TRBV19 to TRBJ2-3; 14 nucleotides line up with TRBD2. Germline lookup yields CDR1 LNHDA and CDR2 SQIVND (reference sequence). This CDR3 spans 17 amino acids. J lost 2 bases, V lost 5 bases, and 6 bases had no gene match. The CDR3 region is CASSLRLAGGLTDTQYF. Written as DNA, the CDR3 is TGTGCCAGTAGTCTGAGACTAGCGGGGGGGCTCACAGATACGCAGTATTTT.